Below, 24 T cell receptor beta chains from the same sample are listed, as sequenced in a study of shared clonotypes between healthy human individuals (dated by TCRdb to 2020 to 2021). CD8 naive samples were obtained by positive selection for CCR7 among CD45RO-negative cells, yielding a CD45RA+CCR7+ population from which TemRA cells were excluded. Library construction relied on the immunoSEQ multiplex PCR assay. Held by TCRdb, this immuneACCESS table contains in-frame sequences only and omits some clones. Under half of the omission traces to an unresolved V gene where checked; the cause of the rest is unknown. The sample includes under 1 million clones, with roughly 96% observed a single time. Of the sample, approximately 0.2% falls within the top ten clones. The sample taken for sequencing was naive CD8+ T cells sorted from blood. The sample's cell subset or site label is to be understood as: CD45RA+CCR7+. The receptors were sampled from a man aged 30-40 years in good health.

The chain links TRBV7-9 to TRBJ2-1; 9 bases align to TRBD2. V lost 5 bases and J lost 7; bases outside the gene matches: 15. Germline V lookup: CDR1 SEHNR, CDR2 FQNEAQ (reference sequence). CDR3 size: 17 residues. The CDR3 is CASSHTFGREGSNEQFF. CDR3 sequence (DNA): TGTGCCAGCAGCCACACCTTTGGGCGGGAGGGCAGTAATGAGCAGTTCTTC.

Only a few counts were recorded for this clone. The chain links TRBV6-1 to TRBJ1-4, with D unclear. The CDR3 spans 15 residues. Germline V gene lookup returns CDR1 MNHNS and CDR2 SASEGT. V was trimmed by 7 bases and J by 0 bases, leaving 12 bases between them. The CDR3 protein is CASTGRGATNEKLFF. CDR3 DNA sequence: TGTGCCAGCACGGGTCGAGGTGCAACTAATGAAAAACTGTTTTTT.

The chain joins TRBV5-6 to TRBJ2-1; a possible D gene is TRBD1 (5 bases). The V gene's germline CDR1 is SGHDT and CDR2 YYEEEE. V lost 3 bases to trimming and J lost 2 bases, with 12 bases between them. The CDR3 is 15 residues long. CDR3 protein: CASSSGPGTYNEQFF. The CDR3 DNA reads TGTGCCAGCAGCTCAGGGCCGGGTACCTACAATGAGCAGTTCTTC. The full variable domain, with the rest looked up from reference TRBV5-6 and TRBJ2-1, is DAGVTQSPTHLIKTRGQQVTLRCSPKSGHDTVSWYQQALGQGPQFIFQYYEEEERQRGNFPDRFSGHQFPNYSSELNVNALLLGDSALYLCASSSGPGTYNEQFFGPGTRLTVL.

This chain connects TRBV27 to TRBJ1-4; no reliable D call. The CDR3 runs to 13 residues. The V and J ends lost 6 bases and 6 bases respectively, with 11 bases between them. CDR1 is MNHEY and CDR2 is SMNVEV in the germline V gene (reference sequence). The CDR3 spells CASSLTEDEKLFF. In nucleotides, the CDR3 is TGTGCCAGCAGCCTTACGGAAGATGAAAAACTGTTTTTT.

The genes are TRBV5-4 and TRBJ2-1, with D hard to call. There are 15 residues in the CDR3. Per the germline V gene, CDR1 is SGHNT and CDR2 is YYREEE (reference sequence). V dropped 0 bases and J dropped 2 bases, with 9 bases sitting between them. The CDR3 protein is CASSLVANTYNEQFF. The CDR3 nucleotides are TGTGCCAGCAGCTTGGTGGCGAACACCTACAATGAGCAGTTCTTC.

The chain joins TRBV13 to TRBJ2-1; the match to TRBD2 covers 8 bases. V lost 4 bases to trimming and J lost 3 bases; unmatched junction nucleotides: 2. CDR1 and CDR2 from the germline V gene are PRHDT and FYEKMQ (reference sequence). The CDR3 spans 14 residues. CDR3 nucleotides: TGTGCCAGCAGCTCGGGAGGGAACTACAATGAGCAGTTCTTC. As protein: CASSSGGNYNEQFF.

The rearrangement uses TRBV10-1 and TRBJ2-7; possible D gene TRBD1, 6 bases. Germline CDR1 reads WNHNN; CDR2 reads SYGVQD (reference sequence). V dropped 6 bases and J dropped 0 bases, with 9 bases sitting between them. The CDR3 contains 13 residues. CDR3 sequence (DNA): TGCGCCAGCAGGGAGGACAGCTCCTACGAGCAGTACTTC. Translated, it gives CASREDSSYEQYF.

The chain is built from TRBV5-6 and TRBJ2-1; 7 bases match TRBD2. This CDR3 has 15 amino acids. Per germline, CDR1 SGHDT and CDR2 YYEEEE. The V gene end was trimmed by 7 bases and the J gene end by 4 bases; junction bases not matched to a gene: 11. CDR3 sequence: CASGVPSGLYNEQFF. DNA for the CDR3: TGTGCCAGCGGGGTACCTAGCGGACTTTACAATGAGCAGTTCTTC.

The J gene is TRBJ2-2, the V gene TRBV4-3; 7 nucleotides align to TRBD1. This CDR3 spans 20 amino acids. Germline CDR1 is LGHNA and CDR2 is YSLEER. Germline trimming cut 4 bases from V and 6 bases from J; bases unmatched to any gene: 23. CDR3 loop: CASSPLIPTGPGGRPGELFF. As DNA, the CDR3 is TGCGCCAGCAGCCCCCTAATCCCGACAGGGCCAGGGGGTCGTCCCGGGGAGCTGTTTTTT.

This chain uses TRBV10-1 with TRBJ2-7; 9 nucleotides line up with TRBD2. Germline CDR1 is WNHNN and CDR2 is SYGVQD (reference sequence). V lost 4 bases to trimming and J lost 7 bases; unmatched junction nucleotides: 5. This CDR3 has 13 residues. CDR3 residues: CASSGQTSGEQYF. CDR3 nucleotides: TGCGCCAGCAGTGGCCAGACTAGCGGAGAGCAGTACTTC.

A single count supports this clone. J is TRBJ2-7 and V is TRBV9; TRBD2 matches 8 bases. The CDR3 sequence is 15 residues long. J was trimmed by 3 bases and V by 3 bases; bases with no gene match: 8. CDR1 is SGDLS, CDR2 YYNGEE, per germline. In DNA, the CDR3 is TGTGCCAGCAGCGGGTCGGGAGGGCCGGGCTACGAGCAGTACTTC. Protein sequence: CASSGSGGPGYEQYF.

The V gene is TRBV7-9, the J gene TRBJ2-5; D uncertain. CDR1 is SEHNR, CDR2 FQNEAQ, per germline (reference sequence). Trimming shortened V by 6 bases and J by 2 bases, and 7 bases separated the two germline ends. CDR3 length equals 12 residues. The CDR3 reads CASRGGQETQYF. The CDR3, as DNA: TGTGCCAGCAGGGGTGGTCAAGAGACCCAGTACTTC.

J is TRBJ2-1 and V is TRBV4-3; the D call may be TRBD1 or TRBD2 (5 bases each). Germline V gene data show CDR1 as LGHNA and CDR2 as YSLEER. Trimming cost V 0 bases and J 3 bases, with 24 bases left between them. The CDR3 spans 20 residues. The CDR3 sequence: CASSQETAADWTRYYNEQFF. DNA for the CDR3: TGCGCCAGCAGCCAAGAAACGGCTGCGGACTGGACACGATACTACAATGAGCAGTTCTTC.

The chain uses TRBV28 and TRBJ2-1, with D possibly being TRBD1 or TRBD2 (6 bases each). The CDR3 runs to 12 residues. Germline V gene lookup returns CDR1 MDHEN and CDR2 SYDVKM. V was pared by 6 bases and J by 10 bases, with 13 bases between. This chain's CDR3 is CASRTTGGEQFF. The CDR3 coding sequence is TGTGCCAGCAGGACGACCGGGGGCGAGCAGTTCTTC.

The rearrangement links TRBV30 to TRBJ2-2; D might be TRBD1 or TRBD2, each matching 5 bases. Germline V gives CDR1 GTSNPN, CDR2 SVGIG (reference sequence). V was trimmed by 5 bases and J by 4 bases, leaving 20 bases between them. The CDR3 length is 16 residues. The CDR3 reads CAWVPTLGTLTGELFF. CDR3 bases: TGTGCCTGGGTTCCCACTCTTGGGACGCTCACCGGGGAGCTGTTTTTT.

The chain has TRBV7-8 and TRBJ2-5; weak D call: TRBD1 (6 bases). Trimming stripped 2 bases from V and 5 bases from J, with 6 bases between. This CDR3 region has 12 residues. Germline values: CDR1 SGHVS, CDR2 FQNEAQ. CDR3 bases: TGTGCCAGCAGCTTAAGGGGGGAGACCCAGTACTTC. This sequence encodes CASSLRGETQYF.

This chain joins TRBV5-1 and TRBJ2-2, with D perhaps matching TRBD2 (6 bases). The germline CDR1 and CDR2 sequences are SGHRS and YFSETQ. The germline V and J ends were trimmed by 0 bases and 2 bases, with 17 bases remaining between them. This CDR3 spans 18 amino acids. The CDR3, as DNA: TGCGCCAGCAGCTTGGAGCCCCCCGGGACTTATAACACCGGGGAGCTGTTTTTT. Encoded protein: CASSLEPPGTYNTGELFF.

The chain joins TRBV2 to TRBJ2-1; 11 positions match TRBD2. Trimming cost V 11 bases and J 5 bases; bases outside gene matches: 5. The CDR3 totals 13 residues. Germline loops: CDR1 SNHLY, CDR2 FYNNEI. For the CDR3, the DNA is TGTGCCCTGAGGGGACTAGCGGACAATGAGCAGTTCTTC. It specifies CALRGLADNEQFF. The entire variable domain, with the rest obtained from reference TRBV2 and TRBJ2-1, is as follows: EPEVTQTPSHQVTQMGQEVILRCVPISNHLYFYWYRQILGQKVEFLVSFYNNEISEKSEIFDDQFSVERPDGSNFTLKIRSTKLEDSAMYFCALRGLADNEQFFGPGTRLTVL.

This chain joins TRBV10-3 and TRBJ2-5; 12 positions match TRBD2. Germline values: CDR1 ENHRY, CDR2 SYGVKD. The CDR3 loop spans 15 amino acids. V lost 4 bases to trimming and J lost 5 bases; unmatched junction nucleotides: 5. CDR3 bases: TGTGCCATCAGTGTAAGACTAGCGGGAGACGAGACCCAGTACTTC. The encoded protein is CAISVRLAGDETQYF.

The chain combines TRBV27 with TRBJ2-1; 8 bases fit TRBD2. The V gene's germline CDR1 is MNHEY and CDR2 SMNVEV (reference sequence). Trimming removed 5 bases from V and 6 bases from J; junction bases left unmatched: 9. The CDR3 is 15 residues long. As DNA, the CDR3 is TGTGCCAGCAGTGATCCGGGACTAGGATTCAATGAGCAGTTCTTC. Translated, it gives CASSDPGLGFNEQFF.

The V gene is TRBV11-2, the J gene TRBJ1-4; D gene ambiguous. CDR3 size: 16 residues. Per germline, CDR1 SGHAT and CDR2 FQNNGV. V was clipped by 0 bases and J by 6 bases, with 14 bases between them. CDR3 sequence (DNA): TGTGCCAGCAGCTTAGACAGGCCGAAGAAGGATGAAAAACTGTTTTTT. It encodes CASSLDRPKKDEKLFF.

Written as DNA, the CDR3 is TGTGCCAGCAGATGGTGGGAAGGGGGACTAGAGGACAATGAGCAGTTCTTC. Translating gives CASRWWEGGLEDNEQFF. The V call is TRBV7-9, the J call TRBJ2-1; TRBD2 matches 8 bases. V dropped 6 bases and J dropped 5; count of bases not matched to a gene: 15. Germline lookup yields CDR1 SEHNR and CDR2 FQNEAQ (reference sequence). The CDR3 runs 17 residues.

The chain links TRBV11-2 to TRBJ2-7; unclear D gene. The V end lost 0 bases, the J end lost 0 bases, and 6 bases lay between the germline ends. This CDR3 contains 14 residues. CDR1 is SGHAT and CDR2 is FQNNGV in the germline V gene. The CDR3 DNA reads as TGTGCCAGCAGCTTAGAGGTAGTCTCCTACGAGCAGTACTTC. Amino acid sequence: CASSLEVVSYEQYF.

This rearrangement joins TRBV7-2 to TRBJ2-1; D call uncertain. The length of the CDR3 is 11 residues. The germline CDR1 and CDR2 sequences are SGHTA and FQGNSA. Between the trimmed V and J ends, which lost 3 bases and 8 bases, there was a span of 5 bases. The CDR3 is CASSFGYEQFF. The CDR3 DNA reads TGTGCCAGCAGCTTCGGTTATGAGCAGTTCTTC.